The sequence of this T cell receptor (beta chain) was determined in a study of cytomegalovirus exposure and HLA in healthy donors. This PCR relied on a set of 60 Vbeta primers and 13 Jbeta primers. The repertoire was sequenced with immunoSEQ multiplex PCR; TCRdb's copy has only in-frame clones and lacks some. The sample lists around 100,000 clones; around 80% were seen once. With regard to this clone: Its antigen is not identified.

Findings of the study overall: Data from an earlier analysis indicated that most TCR beta V segments were productive either about 87% or about 30% of the time. CMV serostatus was the sole immune exposure information available. Reports showed the classifier diagnosing cytomegalovirus status with high specificity and sensitivity. Later, an analysis showed that TCR beta chains associated with HLA were more clonally expanded than others that were equally common.

The source of this sequence is a woman aged 40 to 50 in good health and CMV-seronegative. The sequenced sample was PBMCs.

This CDR3 is CASSEATGIYGYTF. Here the CDR3 DNA reads TGTGCCAGCAGTGAAGCCACAGGGATATATGGCTACACCTTC. This rearrangement joins TRBV6-1 to TRBJ1-2; TRBD1 is a possible D gene (6 bases). V was pared by 0 bases and J by 5 bases, with 10 bases between. The CDR3 spans 14 residues. CDR1 is MNHNS, CDR2 SASEGT, per germline.